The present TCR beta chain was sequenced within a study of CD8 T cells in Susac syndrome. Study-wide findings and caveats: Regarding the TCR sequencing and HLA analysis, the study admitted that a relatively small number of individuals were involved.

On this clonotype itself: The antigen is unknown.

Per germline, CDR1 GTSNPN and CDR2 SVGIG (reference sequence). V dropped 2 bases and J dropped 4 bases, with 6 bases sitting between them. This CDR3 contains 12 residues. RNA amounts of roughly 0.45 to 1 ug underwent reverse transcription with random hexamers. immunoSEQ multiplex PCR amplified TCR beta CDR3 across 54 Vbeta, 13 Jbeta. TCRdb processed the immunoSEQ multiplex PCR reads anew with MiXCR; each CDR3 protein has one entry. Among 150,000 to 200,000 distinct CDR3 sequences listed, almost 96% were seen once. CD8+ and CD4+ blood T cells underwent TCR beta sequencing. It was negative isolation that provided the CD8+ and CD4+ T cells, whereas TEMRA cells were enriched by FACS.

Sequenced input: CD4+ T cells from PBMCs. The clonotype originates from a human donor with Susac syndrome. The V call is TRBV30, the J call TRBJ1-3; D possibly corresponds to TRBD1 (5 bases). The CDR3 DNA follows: TGTGCCTGGAGTCGACAGGGAAACACCATATATTTT. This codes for CAWSRQGNTIYF.